This TCR beta chain stems from a study of T cell changes during pregnancy in multiple sclerosis. Profiled with immunoSEQ multiplex PCR; TCRdb holds only in-frame clones, not every one. The data show under 130,000 clones, with around nine tenths seen just once and 0.9% to 0.95% held by the top ten. Germline V gives CDR1 MGHDK, CDR2 SYGVNS. V shed 3 bases, J shed 2 bases, and the junction held 6 bases outside the gene matches. This CDR3 comprises 15 residues. The sample was peripheral blood, taken after pregnancy. The chain recombines TRBV25-1 with TRBJ1-2; 7 bases fit TRBD1. The TCR comes from a female donor with multiple sclerosis, enrolled in a pregnancy study. The CDR3 DNA is TGTGCCAGCAGTGACAGGGGGATGGAAAACTATGGCTACACCTTC. Protein sequence: CASSDRGMENYGYTF.